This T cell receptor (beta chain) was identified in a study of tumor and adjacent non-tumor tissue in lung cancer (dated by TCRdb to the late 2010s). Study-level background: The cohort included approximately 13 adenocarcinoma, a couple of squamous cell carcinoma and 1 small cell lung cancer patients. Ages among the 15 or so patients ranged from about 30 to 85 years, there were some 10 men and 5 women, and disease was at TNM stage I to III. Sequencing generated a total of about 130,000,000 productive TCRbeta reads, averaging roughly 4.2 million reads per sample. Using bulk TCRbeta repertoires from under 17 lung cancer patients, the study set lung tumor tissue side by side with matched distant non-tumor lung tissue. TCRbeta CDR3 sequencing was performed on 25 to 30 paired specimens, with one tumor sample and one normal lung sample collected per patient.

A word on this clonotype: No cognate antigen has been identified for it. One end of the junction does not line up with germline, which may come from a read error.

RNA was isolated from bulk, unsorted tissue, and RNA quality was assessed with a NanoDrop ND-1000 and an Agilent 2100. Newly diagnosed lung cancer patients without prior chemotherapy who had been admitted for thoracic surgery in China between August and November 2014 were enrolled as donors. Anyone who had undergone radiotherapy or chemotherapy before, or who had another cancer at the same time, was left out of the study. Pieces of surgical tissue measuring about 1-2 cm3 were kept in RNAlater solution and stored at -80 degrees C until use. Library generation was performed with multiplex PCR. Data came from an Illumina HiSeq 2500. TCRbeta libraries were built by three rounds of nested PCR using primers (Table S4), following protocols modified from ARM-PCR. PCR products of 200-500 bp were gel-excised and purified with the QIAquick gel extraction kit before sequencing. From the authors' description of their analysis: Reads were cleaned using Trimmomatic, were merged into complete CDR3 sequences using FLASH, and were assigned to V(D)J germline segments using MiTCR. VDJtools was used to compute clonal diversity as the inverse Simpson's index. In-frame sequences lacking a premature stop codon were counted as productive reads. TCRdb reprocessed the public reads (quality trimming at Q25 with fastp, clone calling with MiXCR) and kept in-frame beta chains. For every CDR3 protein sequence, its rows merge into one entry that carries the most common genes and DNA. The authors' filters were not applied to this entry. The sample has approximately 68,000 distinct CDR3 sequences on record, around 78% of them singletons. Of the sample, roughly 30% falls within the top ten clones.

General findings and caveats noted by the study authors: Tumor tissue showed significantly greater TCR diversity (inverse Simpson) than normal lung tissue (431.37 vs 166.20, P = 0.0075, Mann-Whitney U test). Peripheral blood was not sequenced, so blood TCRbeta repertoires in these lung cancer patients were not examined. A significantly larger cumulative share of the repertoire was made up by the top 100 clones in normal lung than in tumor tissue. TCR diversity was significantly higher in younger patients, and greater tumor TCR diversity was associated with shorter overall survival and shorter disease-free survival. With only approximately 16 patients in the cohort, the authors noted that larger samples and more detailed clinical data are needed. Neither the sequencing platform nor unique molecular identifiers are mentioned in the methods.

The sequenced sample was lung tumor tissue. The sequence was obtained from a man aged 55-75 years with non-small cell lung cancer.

CDR3 loop: CASSLGGSHTGELFF. In nucleotide form, the sequence is TGTGCCAGCAGTCTGGGGGGATCGCACACGGGGGAGCTGTTTTTT. The sequence is built from TRBV6-5 and TRBJ2-2; TRBD2 could be the D gene, as 6 bases match. The CDR3 runs 15 residues from the cysteine to the phenylalanine. Of the read, only the CDR3 DNA is kept; its 45 bases are in frame from base 1. CDR1 and CDR2 are read off the germline V gene as MNHEY and SVGAGI.